The 29 T cell receptor beta chains below were found in one sample sequenced in a study of early T cells in non-severe SARS-CoV-2 infection. TCRdb reprocessed the 5' RACE reads via MiXCR and lists one record per CDR3 protein. Of around 61,000 distinct CDR3 sequences in the sample, around 15% are singletons; the top ten hold about 4%. The material sequenced was whole blood, taken at baseline. The receptors shown here come from an adult who was a healthcare worker with PCR-confirmed SARS-CoV-2 infection or an uninfected control (not recorded which).

V gene TRBV20-1 combines with J gene TRBJ2-2; D call uncertain. CDR1 is DFQATT, CDR2 SNEGSKA, per germline (reference sequence). CDR3 length: 13 residues. V shed 4 bases and J shed 0 bases, with 6 bases lying between them. CDR3 sequence: CSATNTNTGELFF. The CDR3 DNA reads as TGCAGTGCTACCAACACGAACACCGGGGAGCTGTTTTTT.

This clonotype has just a few counts. The chain uses TRBV20-1 and TRBJ2-7; D might be TRBD1 (6 bases). Trimming left V 6 bases short and J 7 bases short, with 16 bases between. The CDR3 contains 12 residues. From germline, CDR1 is DFQATT and CDR2 SNEGSKA (reference sequence). The CDR3 is CSARTGTGEQYF. DNA of the CDR3: TGCAGTGCCCGGACTGGAACAGGGGAGCAGTACTTC.

This clonotype rates as medium-sized (0.01 to 0.1%). This chain uses TRBV20-1 with TRBJ1-4, with D maybe TRBD1 (6 bases). Germline CDR1 DFQATT, CDR2 SNEGSKA (reference sequence). The CDR3 is 16 residues long. Trimming removed 2 bases at V and 3 bases at J, with 16 bases between. DNA for the CDR3: TGCAGTGCTAGAAACCAAAGGACAGTTTCTAATGAAAAACTGTTTTTT. This encodes CSARNQRTVSNEKLFF.

This clonotype came up many times. V usage is TRBV12-3 or TRBV12-4 and J usage is TRBJ2-7, with D hard to call. V was shortened by 1 base and J by 5 bases, with 9 bases between the two germline ends. CDR3 length equals 13 residues. CDR3 region: CASSLGSSHEQYF. CDR3 DNA: TGTGCCAGCAGTTTAGGGAGTTCCCACGAGCAGTACTTC.

This clonotype was detected a few times. The J gene is TRBJ1-5, the V gene TRBV19, with D possibly TRBD1 on 6 matching bases. The CDR3 length is 14 residues. Germline V gene lookup returns CDR1 LNHDA and CDR2 SQIVND (reference sequence). With 3 bases removed from V and 4 bases from J, the gap between germline ends came to 10 bases. The CDR3 nucleotides read TGTGCCAGTAGTATTTGGGACACAAATCAGCCCCAGCATTTT. Residues: CASSIWDTNQPQHF.

This chain uses TRBV4-1 with TRBJ2-7, with no clear D. V lost 0 bases, J lost 7 bases, and 13 bases lay in between. Germline-derived CDR1 and CDR2 are MGHRA and YSYEKL. The CDR3 has 14 residues. The CDR3, as DNA: TGCGCCAGCAGCCAAGACACCGAGTTTAGGGAGCAGTACTTC. Translating gives CASSQDTEFREQYF.

This clonotype was observed at least ten times. The chain employs TRBV20-1 and TRBJ1-1; D ambiguous. The ends were cut back, 3 bases at V and 7 bases at J, with 9 bases in the middle. The CDR3 runs 11 residues. Germline CDR1 reads DFQATT; CDR2 reads SNEGSKA (reference sequence). This CDR3 reads CSASSGHEAFF. Written as DNA, the CDR3 is TGCAGTGCTAGTTCCGGGCATGAAGCTTTCTTT.

The J gene is TRBJ1-5, the V gene TRBV18; D unclear. From germline, CDR1 is KGHSH and CDR2 LQKENI. V lost 5 bases and J 0 bases, leaving 11 bases between the germline ends. This CDR3 has 15 amino acids. This CDR3 reads CASSMGWYSNQPQHF. In DNA, the CDR3 is TGTGCCAGCTCAATGGGTTGGTATAGCAATCAGCCCCAGCATTTT. Supplemented by reference TRBV18 and TRBJ1-5, the full variable domain reads NAGVMQNPRHLVRRRGQEARLRCSPMKGHSHVYWYRQLPEEGLKFMVYLQKENIIDESGMPKERFSAEFPKEGPSILRIQQVVRGDSAAYFCASSMGWYSNQPQHFGDGTRLSIL.

Only a few counts were recorded for this clonotype. The rearrangement uses TRBV6-5 and TRBJ2-4, with D perhaps assigned TRBD1 or TRBD2 (5 bases each). Germline lookup yields CDR1 MNHEY and CDR2 SVGAGI. V was cut by 2 bases and J by 11 bases, with 13 bases left in between. The CDR3 consists of 13 residues. The CDR3 region has the DNA TGTGCCAGCAGTTACACAGGAGGAGTTTTTCAGTACTTC. Its protein product is CASSYTGGVFQYF.

The rearrangement joins TRBV20-1 to TRBJ1-5; D remains ambiguous. CDR3 length: 14 amino acids. V lost 0 bases and J lost 2, with 8 bases in between. Germline V gene sequence: CDR1 DFQATT, CDR2 SNEGSKA (reference sequence). The CDR3 DNA reads as TGCAGTGCTAGAGATATGCTGGGCAATCAGCCCCAGCATTTT. The encoded protein is CSARDMLGNQPQHF.

This chain joins TRBV11-2 and TRBJ2-5; possibly TRBD2 for D (5 bases). In germline, CDR1 is SGHAT, CDR2 FQNNGV. This CDR3 has 16 amino acids. V lost 3 bases and J 4 bases, leaving 18 bases between the germline ends. The CDR3 DNA is TGTGCCAGCAGCTTCCATACGGGATCGTCTCGAGAGACCCAGTACTTC. This sequence encodes CASSFHTGSSRETQYF. The entire variable domain, with the rest obtained from reference TRBV11-2 and TRBJ2-5, is as follows: EAGVAQSPRYKIIEKRQSVAFWCNPISGHATLYWYQQILGQGPKLLIQFQNNGVVDDSQLPKDRFSAERLKGVDSTLKIQPAKLEDSAVYLCASSFHTGSSRETQYFGPGTRLLVL.

The chain is built from TRBV5-1 and TRBJ2-3; 9 bases match TRBD1. Germline values: CDR1 SGHRS, CDR2 YFSETQ. This CDR3 contains 18 residues. Germline trimming cut 4 bases from V and 0 bases from J; bases unmatched to any gene: 12. The CDR3 bases are TGCGCCAGCAGCGACAACACCGGGACAGGGAGAAGCACAGATACGCAGTATTTT. Translated: CASSDNTGTGRSTDTQYF.

A few counts support this clonotype. V usage is TRBV18 and J usage is TRBJ2-1, with 8 positions matching TRBD2. V gave up 4 bases and J gave up 5 bases; unmatched junction bases: 4. This CDR3 has 14 residues. The germline CDR1 and CDR2 sequences are KGHSH and LQKENI. CDR3 sequence reads: CASSRTSRNNEQFF. The DNA for the CDR3 is TGTGCCAGCTCACGGACTAGCAGAAACAATGAGCAGTTCTTC.

In this sample, this clonotype turned up many times. The chain links TRBV6-6 to TRBJ2-1; D is perhaps TRBD1 (6 bases). This CDR3 is built from 16 residues. The germline V gene encodes CDR1 MNHNY and CDR2 SVGAGI (reference sequence). Trimming pared 4 bases from V and 5 bases from J, leaving 18 bases between. The CDR3 DNA sequence: TGTGCCAGCAGTTTCTCCAGGGGTGGGCCCAACAATGAGCAGTTCTTC. Protein product: CASSFSRGGPNNEQFF.

This clonotype was found many times. This chain joins TRBV10-3 and TRBJ2-3; the D gene is possibly TRBD1 (5 bases). The V and J ends lost 1 base and 6 bases respectively, with 11 bases between them. Germline CDR1 and CDR2: ENHRY and SYGVKD. This CDR3 has 14 amino acids. The CDR3 sequence is CAISEWGREDTQYF. CDR3 DNA: TGTGCCATCAGTGAGTGGGGCCGCGAGGATACGCAGTATTTT.

The CDR3 here is CASSLAGTGDLRYTF. The DNA of the CDR3 is TGTGCCAGCAGCTTGGCCGGGACAGGGGATTTGCGCTACACCTTC. The rearrangement links TRBV5-6 to TRBJ1-2, with 10 positions matching TRBD1. The germline V gene encodes CDR1 SGHDT and CDR2 YYEEEE. The junction had 8 bases not matched to a gene; V was cut back by 0 bases and J by 9 bases. This CDR3 has 15 residues.

The chain couples TRBV3-1 to TRBJ2-5, with a tentative D call TRBD2 (6 bases). Trimming took 0 bases from V and 6 from J, leaving 17 bases between them. Germline values: CDR1 LGHDT, CDR2 YNNKEL (reference sequence). CDR3 length: 16 amino acids. The CDR3 DNA sequence: TGTGCCAGCAGCCAAGATCTAGCGCAAAGCAAGAAGACCCAGTACTTC. Translated: CASSQDLAQSKKTQYF.

This clonotype was detected only a few times. This sequence joins TRBV4-1 and TRBJ2-1; D is perhaps TRBD2 (6 bases). Trimming cost V 0 bases and J 15 bases, with 15 bases left between them. Looked up from germline, CDR1 is MGHRA and CDR2 is YSYEKL. This CDR3 spans 13 amino acids. CDR3 region: CASSQDRGGVLFF. The CDR3 DNA sequence: TGCGCCAGCAGCCAAGATCGAGGCGGGGTATTGTTCTTC.

This clonotype was observed at least ten times. The rearrangement uses TRBV20-1 and TRBJ2-7, with TRBD2 matching 12 bases. V was pared by 6 bases and J by 3 bases, with 6 bases of the junction left unmatched. The CDR3 sequence is 14 residues long. Germline assignment: CDR1 DFQATT and CDR2 SNEGSKA (reference sequence). Here the CDR3 reads CSAKLAGGDYEQYF. CDR3 nucleotide sequence: TGCAGTGCCAAACTAGCGGGGGGAGACTACGAGCAGTACTTC.

The V and J genes are TRBV7-2 and TRBJ2-1; 10 bases align to TRBD2. There are 15 residues in the CDR3. J was trimmed by 9 bases and V by 5 bases; bases with no gene match: 10. Germline CDR1 and CDR2: SGHTA and FQGNSA. The CDR3 spells CASSLRTSGVGEQFF. The CDR3, as DNA: TGTGCCAGCAGCCTCAGGACTAGCGGAGTGGGTGAGCAGTTCTTC.

The chain recombines TRBV7-8 with TRBJ2-1, with D unclear. Germline-derived CDR1 and CDR2 are SGHVS and FQNEAQ. The V and J ends lost 1 base and 8 bases respectively, with 3 bases between them. This CDR3 contains 11 residues. The chain's CDR3 is CASSLDDEQFF. CDR3 nucleotides: TGTGCCAGCAGCTTAGACGATGAGCAGTTCTTC.

This clonotype came up a few times. The genes are TRBV4-2 and TRBJ1-1; D is uncertain. The germline V gene has CDR1 LGHNA and CDR2 YNFKEQ. V dropped 0 bases and J dropped 4 bases, with 18 bases sitting between them. The CDR3 extends over 17 amino acids. The CDR3 DNA is TGTGCCAGCAGCCAAGATCCTGAAGAGGGTCAGGTCACTGAAGCTTTCTTT. It encodes CASSQDPEEGQVTEAFF.

This clonotype was observed once. The chain carries TRBV10-3 and TRBJ2-3; tentatively, D is TRBD2 (6 bases). CDR3 length equals 15 residues. Trimming took 4 bases from V and 3 from J, leaving 14 bases between them. Germline V gene sequence: CDR1 ENHRY, CDR2 SYGVKD. CDR3 bases: TGTGCCATCAGTGGGGGGGTCAGGGTGACAGATACGCAGTATTTT. Its protein is CAISGGVRVTDTQYF.

This clonotype was counted only a few times. V is TRBV7-2 and J is TRBJ2-1; no reliable D call. Deletions cut 2 bases from V and 8 bases from J, with 7 bases between. The CDR3 contains 12 residues. Germline assignment: CDR1 SGHTA and CDR2 FQGNSA. The CDR3 DNA reads TGTGCCAGCAGCTTACAGACCTATGAGCAGTTCTTC. It is translated as CASSLQTYEQFF.

This clonotype was detected a few times. The V call is TRBV27, the J call TRBJ2-3, with no clear D. There are 14 residues in the CDR3. Germline values: CDR1 MNHEY, CDR2 SMNVEV (reference sequence). The V end was cut by 5 bases, the J end by 6 bases, with 15 bases between. CDR3 bases: TGTGCCAGCAGTCCGGGCTCCCTTACGGATACGCAGTATTTT. Translating it yields CASSPGSLTDTQYF.

Only a few counts were recorded for this clonotype. The chain is built from TRBV29-1 and TRBJ2-3; TRBD1 aligns across 7 bases. The CDR3 is 14 amino acids. J was trimmed by 4 bases and V by 6 bases; bases with no gene match: 10. CDR1 SQVTM and CDR2 ANQGSEA come from the germline V gene. The CDR3 sequence is CSVAWTGSADTQYF. CDR3 in DNA: TGCAGCGTGGCTTGGACAGGATCGGCAGATACGCAGTATTTT.

J is TRBJ2-3 and V is TRBV11-2; 9 bases align to TRBD2. Germline CDR1 and CDR2: SGHAT and FQNNGV. CDR3 size: 16 residues. J was trimmed by 4 bases and V by 5 bases; bases with no gene match: 10. CDR3 sequence: CASSTFRLAEADTQYF. Here the CDR3 DNA reads TGTGCCAGCAGCACTTTCCGACTAGCGGAGGCAGATACGCAGTATTTT. The entire variable domain, with the rest obtained from reference TRBV11-2 and TRBJ2-3, is as follows: EAGVAQSPRYKIIEKRQSVAFWCNPISGHATLYWYQQILGQGPKLLIQFQNNGVVDDSQLPKDRFSAERLKGVDSTLKIQPAKLEDSAVYLCASSTFRLAEADTQYFGPGTRLTVL.

This clonotype showed up just a few times. This chain uses TRBV18 with TRBJ1-1; tentative D call: TRBD1 (5 bases). V lost 4 bases, J lost 6 bases, and 21 bases lay in between. Germline V lookup: CDR1 KGHSH, CDR2 LQKENI. CDR3 length equals 16 residues. In DNA, the CDR3 is TGTGCCAGCTCACTAGGGGCGCAAAAGGGATCGGCTGAAGCTTTCTTT. It yields the protein CASSLGAQKGSAEAFF.

This clonotype was observed a handful of times. In nucleotides, the CDR3 is TGTGCCAGCGGGGACCGCTACGAGCAGTACTTC. It yields the protein CASGDRYEQYF. The chain has TRBV28 and TRBJ2-7; D is tentatively TRBD1 or TRBD2 (5 bases each). The CDR3 covers 11 residues. The V and J ends lost 8 bases and 3 bases respectively, with 8 bases between them. CDR1 and CDR2 from the germline V gene are MDHEN and SYDVKM.